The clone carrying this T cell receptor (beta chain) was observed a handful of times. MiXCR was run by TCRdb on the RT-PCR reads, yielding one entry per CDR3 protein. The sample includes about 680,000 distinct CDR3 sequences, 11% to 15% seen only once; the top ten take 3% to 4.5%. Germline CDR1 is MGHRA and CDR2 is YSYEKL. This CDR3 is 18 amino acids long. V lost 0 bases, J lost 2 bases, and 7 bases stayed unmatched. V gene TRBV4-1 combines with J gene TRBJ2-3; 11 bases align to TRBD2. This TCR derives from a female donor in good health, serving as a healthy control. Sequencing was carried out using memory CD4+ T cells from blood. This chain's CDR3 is CASSQDAASGRFTDTQYF. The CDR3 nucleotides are TGCGCCAGCAGCCAAGATGCGGCTAGCGGGAGGTTCACAGATACGCAGTATTTT.